The 17 T cell receptor beta chains in this list originate from one sample, sequenced in a study of beta chain features in type 1 diabetes. Sequencing targeted expressed TCRB transcripts, as all isolated RNA had been reverse transcribed. Only in-frame clones appear in the TCRdb table, and some are missing; sequencing was by immunoSEQ multiplex PCR. The sample consists of about 360,000 clones, roughly 12% of them appearing once. The sample taken for sequencing was naive CD4+ T cells from blood. The receptors originated from a man younger than 30 in good health.

This clone was seen a handful of times. The chain recombines TRBV10-3 with TRBJ2-7, with D possibly matching TRBD1 (7 bases). The ends were cut back, 10 bases at V and 5 bases at J, with 18 bases in the middle. This CDR3 is built from 13 residues. Germline assignment: CDR1 ENHRY and CDR2 SYGVKD. The CDR3 loop is CASRFDREDEQYF. The CDR3 coding sequence is TGTGCCAGCCGATTCGACAGGGAGGACGAGCAGTACTTC.

The chain recombines TRBV5-1 with TRBJ2-4; 7 bases align to TRBD1. Trimming cost V 1 base and J 8 bases; bases outside gene matches: 15. Per germline, CDR1 SGHRS and CDR2 YFSETQ. The CDR3 totals 17 residues. CDR3 sequence: CASSLKTGRVSEDIQYF. The CDR3 nucleotides read TGCGCCAGCAGCTTGAAGACAGGGCGGGTTTCGGAGGACATTCAGTACTTC.

This sequence joins TRBV5-1 and TRBJ2-2, with TRBD2 identical over 13 bases. From germline, CDR1 is SGHRS and CDR2 YFSETQ. The length of the CDR3 is 16 residues. V dropped 4 bases and J dropped 6; count of bases not matched to a gene: 6. CDR3 coding DNA: TGCGCCAGCAGCCAAACTAGCGGGAGGGCCTCCGGGGAGCTGTTTTTT. It codes for CASSQTSGRASGELFF.

The CDR3 reads CASTVQYSHEQYF. The CDR3 DNA reads TGTGCCAGCACCGTACAATATTCCCACGAGCAGTACTTC. J is TRBJ2-7 and V is TRBV28; no firm D call. CDR1 and CDR2 (germline): MDHEN, SYDVKM. Trimming took 7 bases from V and 5 from J, leaving 15 bases between them. The CDR3 runs 13 residues.

The gene calls are TRBV11-2 and TRBJ1-1, with D tentatively TRBD1 (6 bases). Trimming took off 5 bases at V and 3 bases at J, with 10 bases between the two ends. This CDR3 is 13 amino acids long. Germline assignment: CDR1 SGHAT and CDR2 FQNNGV. The CDR3 DNA follows: TGTGCCAGCAGCCGCAACAGGGACACTGAAGCTTTCTTT. This translates into CASSRNRDTEAFF.

This chain joins TRBV30 and TRBJ1-2; 8 nucleotides align to TRBD1. CDR1 is GTSNPN, CDR2 SVGIG, per germline (reference sequence). The V and J ends lost 2 bases and 8 bases, in that order; junction bases with no gene match: 7. The CDR3 spans 13 residues. CDR3: CAWSSDRGGGYTF. CDR3 in DNA: TGTGCCTGGAGTTCCGACAGGGGAGGCGGCTACACCTTC. The variable domain in full, with the rest retrieved from reference TRBV30 and TRBJ1-2, is SQTIHQWPATLVQPVGSPLSLECTVEGTSNPNLYWYRQAAGRGLQLLFYSVGIGQISSEVPQNLSASRPQDRQFILSSKKLLLSDSGFYLCAWSSDRGGGYTFGSGTRLTVV.

This clone appeared a few times. V and J are TRBV7-2 and TRBJ1-5; TRBD1 agrees at 8 bases. V shed 8 bases and J 7 bases; nucleotides not matched to a gene: 10. The CDR3 is 14 residues long. The germline CDR1 and CDR2 sequences are SGHTA and FQGNSA. In DNA, the CDR3 is TGTGCCAGCTCCTCGTCGACAGGGGAACAGCCCCAGCATTTT. Translating gives CASSSSTGEQPQHF.

This clone was seen more than once but under ten times. The chain recombines TRBV7-9 with TRBJ2-5, with TRBD2 matching 11 bases. The J call may be incorrect, as the DNA end agrees better with TRBJ2-7. CDR1 is SEHNR and CDR2 is FQNEAQ in the germline V gene (reference sequence). This CDR3 spans 14 amino acids. This CDR3 is CASSPLAGAYEQYF. Here the CDR3 DNA reads TGTGCCAGCAGCCCACTAGCGGGGGCCTACGAGCAGTACTTC.

The table lists this clone with a few counts. At the DNA level, this CDR3 is encoded by other sequences in the same sample as well. The chain employs TRBV28 and TRBJ1-1, with 7 bases fitting TRBD1. The CDR3 sequence is 14 residues long. The ends lost 4 bases at V and 2 bases at J; junction bases unmatched: 4. Germline V gene lookup returns CDR1 MDHEN and CDR2 SYDVKM. CDR3 sequence: CASSSNRGNTEAFF. CDR3 DNA: TGTGCCAGCAGTTCCAACAGGGGAAACACTGAAGCTTTCTTT. The full variable domain, in which reference TRBV28 and TRBJ1-1 provide the parts outside the CDR3, is DVKVTQSSRYLVKRTGEKVFLECVQDMDHENMFWYRQDPGLGLRLIYFSYDVKMKEKGDIPEGYSVSREKKERFSLILESASTNQTSMYLCASSSNRGNTEAFFGQGTRLTVV.

This clone was counted a few times. Within the sample, other DNA sequences also encode this same CDR3. This chain joins TRBV5-1 and TRBJ2-7; 11 nucleotides agree with TRBD1. Germline CDR1 SGHRS, CDR2 YFSETQ. The CDR3 is made up of 14 amino acids. After removal of 4 bases from V and 4 bases from J, the junction contained 4 bases not matched to a gene. The CDR3, as DNA: TGCGCCAGCAGCCCCGGACAGGGGGCGTACGAGCAGTACTTC. Amino acids: CASSPGQGAYEQYF. Drawing the rest from reference TRBV5-1 and TRBJ2-7, the complete variable domain is KAGVTQTPRYLIKTRGQQVTLSCSPISGHRSVSWYQQTPGQGLQFLFEYFSETQRNKGNFPGRFSGRQFSNSRSEMNVSTLELGDSALYLCASSPGQGAYEQYFGPGTRLTVT.

This chain links TRBV5-1 with TRBJ2-3; 8 bases match TRBD2. The CDR3 runs to 14 residues. After removal of 4 bases from V and 3 bases from J, the junction contained 4 bases not matched to a gene. From germline, CDR1 is SGHRS and CDR2 YFSETQ. The CDR3: CASSLLAGTDTQYF. CDR3 sequence (DNA): TGCGCCAGCAGCCTGTTAGCGGGGACAGATACGCAGTATTTT.

Written as DNA, the CDR3 is TGTGCCAGCAGCTCGACAGTGAACACTGAAGCTTTCTTT. This gives the protein CASSSTVNTEAFF. The chain recombines TRBV5-6 with TRBJ1-1; D possibly corresponds to TRBD1 (5 bases). CDR1 is SGHDT, CDR2 YYEEEE, per germline. The V gene lost 3 bases and the J gene lost 0 bases, with 6 bases spanning the gap. CDR3 length: 13 amino acids.

This clone appeared a few times. This chain links TRBV4-2 with TRBJ1-3; D is unclear. This CDR3 has 15 residues. Germline CDR1 reads LGHNA; CDR2 reads YNFKEQ. V was pared by 0 bases and J by 5 bases, with 11 bases between. CDR3 region: CASSQDLGRRNTIYF. The DNA of the CDR3 is TGTGCCAGCAGCCAAGATCTGGGGAGGCGAAACACCATATATTTT.

This chain connects TRBV28 to TRBJ1-1; weak D call: TRBD1 (5 bases). V was cut by 5 bases and J by 1 base, with 14 bases left in between. The CDR3 spans 15 residues. CDR1 is MDHEN and CDR2 is SYDVKM in the germline V gene. The chain's CDR3 is CASSGGSGSNTEAFF. The CDR3, as DNA: TGTGCCAGCAGTGGTGGGTCAGGGTCGAACACTGAAGCTTTCTTT.

V and J are TRBV5-1 and TRBJ2-1; 8 positions agree with TRBD2. After removal of 0 bases from V and 3 bases from J, the junction contained 8 bases not matched to a gene. This CDR3 contains 17 residues. Germline CDR1 SGHRS, CDR2 YFSETQ. The CDR3 DNA follows: TGCGCCAGCAGCTTGGGGACTAGCTCACAAAACTACAATGAGCAGTTCTTC. Its protein product is CASSLGTSSQNYNEQFF.

This clone came up a few times. This chain links TRBV28 with TRBJ2-3; 12 positions agree with TRBD2. The CDR3 has 16 residues. Germline-derived CDR1 and CDR2 are MDHEN and SYDVKM. The V segment lost 6 bases and the J segment 6 bases; nucleotides outside the gene matches: 10. CDR3 sequence (DNA): TGTGCCAGCAGCCCTACAAGACTAGCGGGAGTGGATACGCAGTATTTT. This codes for CASSPTRLAGVDTQYF.

V and J are TRBV7-8 and TRBJ2-3; 10 bases align to TRBD2. Germline V gene lookup returns CDR1 SGHVS and CDR2 FQNEAQ. The CDR3 is made up of 15 amino acids. V gave up 6 bases and J gave up 5 bases; unmatched junction bases: 8. CDR3 residues: CASRKRGGREDTQYF. CDR3 in DNA: TGTGCCAGCAGGAAGCGGGGGGGCCGAGAAGATACGCAGTATTTT.